This is a list of T cell receptor beta chains from one sample in a study of blood T cell repertoires in COVID-19. This table comes from immunoSEQ multiplex PCR, and its TCRdb copy is limited to in-frame clones, with some not included. The sample includes around 300,000 clones, 75% to 95% seen only once; the top ten take roughly 6.8%. Sequencing input: peripheral blood. All receptors come from a woman younger than 45 with COVID-19, enrolled during active disease. Each CDR3 is given with its conserved first and last residue. The D gene is left open where the match is weak. Rows give clone size only sometimes, using once, few, many, or a class for an expanded clone.

TRBV2	NA	TRBJ2-5	NA	CASSLSGETQYF	TGTGCCAGCAGCCTCTCCGGGGAGACCCAGTACTTC
TRBV7-9	TRBD2	TRBJ2-3	NA	CASSSLAGLTDTQYF	TGTGCCAGCAGCTCTTTAGCGGGCCTCACAGATACGCAGTATTTT
TRBV5-1	NA	TRBJ1-1	NA	CASSFRDNEAFF	TGCGCCAGCAGCTTCCGGGACAATGAAGCTTTCTTT
TRBV13	NA	TRBJ1-2	few	CASGRTEIYNGYTF	TGTGCCAGCGGCCGGACAGAAATTTATAACGGCTACACCTTC
TRBV28	NA	TRBJ2-7	NA	CASRVLQGYEQYF	TGTGCCAGCAGGGTACTACAGGGCTACGAGCAGTACTTC
TRBV6-6	TRBD1	TRBJ1-3	NA	CASTTNPTGTGNTIYF	TGTGCCAGCACCACCAACCCGACAGGGACTGGAAACACCATATATTTT
TRBV25-1	NA	TRBJ2-1	few	CASSPHGGPSYNEQFF	TGTGCCAGCAGTCCCCACGGGGGGCCCTCCTACAATGAGCAGTTCTTC
TRBV5-4	NA	TRBJ1-1	NA	CASGGNMNTEAFF	TGTGCCAGCGGCGGTAACATGAACACTGAAGCTTTCTTT
TRBV19	NA	TRBJ1-5	NA	CASTIGTPNQPQHF	TGTGCCAGTACCATAGGGACACCTAATCAGCCCCAGCATTTT
TRBV29-1	NA	TRBJ1-2	NA	CSVEGGYYGYTF	TGCAGCGTTGAAGGAGGGTACTATGGCTACACCTTC
TRBV25-1	TRBD1	TRBJ1-1	NA	CASSDLGQDEAEAFF	TGTGCCAGCAGTGATCTCGGACAGGACGAGGCTGAAGCTTTCTTT
TRBV18	TRBD2	TRBJ2-3	NA	CASSPLAGGADTQYF	TGTGCCAGCTCACCCCTAGCGGGTGGTGCAGATACGCAGTATTTT
TRBV7-9	NA	TRBJ1-5	NA	CASSPDNQPQHF	TGTGCCAGCAGCCCAGACAATCAGCCCCAGCATTTT
TRBV11-2	TRBD2	TRBJ2-7	NA	CASSLDRASGTLSYEQYF	TGTGCCAGCAGCTTAGATCGGGCTAGCGGGACCCTCTCCTACGAGCAGTACTTC
TRBV30	NA	TRBJ2-5	NA	CAWSVPPGFETQYF	TGTGCCTGGAGTGTACCCCCCGGGTTCGAGACCCAGTACTTC
TRBV7-8	NA	TRBJ2-2	once	CASSLGQGTGELFF	TGTGCCAGCAGCTTAGGGCAGGGGACCGGGGAGCTGTTTTTT
TRBV5-1	NA	TRBJ2-3	NA	CASSFLAGRTDTQYF	TGCGCCAGCAGCTTCTTGGCGGGGCGGACAGATACGCAGTATTTT
TRBV6-2/TRBV6-3	TRBD1	TRBJ2-7	NA	CASSYLGGSFHEQYF	TGTGCCAGCAGTTACTTAGGGGGCTCCTTCCACGAGCAGTACTTC
TRBV7-9	TRBD1	TRBJ1-4	NA	CASSLGDRVAEKLFF	TGTGCCAGCAGCTTGGGGGACAGGGTCGCTGAAAAACTGTTTTTT
TRBV18	NA	TRBJ1-5	NA	CASSPGGDQPQHF	TGTGCCAGCTCACCAGGAGGGGATCAGCCCCAGCATTTT
TRBV6-5	NA	TRBJ1-1	NA	CASSLGDGTEAFF	TGTGCCAGCAGTTTAGGAGACGGGACTGAAGCTTTCTTT
TRBV4-1	NA	TRBJ2-5	NA	CASSQEGLGAPQETQYF	TGCGCCAGCAGCCAAGAGGGCCTGGGGGCCCCGCAAGAGACCCAGTACTTC
TRBV6-5	NA	TRBJ2-3	NA	CASSYGGTDTQYF	TGTGCCAGCAGTTACGGGGGGACAGATACGCAGTATTTT
TRBV19	NA	TRBJ2-4	NA	CASSPLAKNIQYF	TGTGCCAGTAGCCCACTAGCCAAAAACATTCAGTACTTC
TRBV6-4	NA	TRBJ2-3	NA	CASSAGGTDTQYF	TGTGCCAGCAGTGCGGGAGGCACAGATACGCAGTATTTT
TRBV5-1	NA	TRBJ1-1	NA	CASSLVGSGTEAFF	TGCGCCAGCAGCTTGGTCGGCTCGGGCACTGAAGCTTTCTTT
TRBV11-2	TRBD1	TRBJ2-7	NA	CASSYGTGGEQYF	TGTGCCAGCAGCTACGGGACAGGGGGGGAGCAGTACTTC
TRBV6-2/TRBV6-3	NA	TRBJ1-5	few	CASSYSQGRGAQHF	TGTGCCAGCAGTTACTCCCAGGGTCGAGGAGCCCAGCATTTT
TRBV3-1/TRBV3-2	TRBD1	TRBJ1-1	few	CASSQAVRGLDTEAFF	TGTGCCAGCAGCCAAGCCGTCAGGGGGTTAGACACTGAAGCTTTCTTT
TRBV4-1	NA	TRBJ1-2	NA	CASSPYQGADGYTF	TGCGCCAGCAGCCCCTACCAAGGGGCGGATGGCTACACCTTC
TRBV2	NA	TRBJ2-5	NA	CASSGGVQETQYF	TGTGCCAGCAGTGGGGGGGTTCAAGAGACCCAGTACTTC
TRBV5-3	TRBD1	TRBJ2-2	once	CARSSDRNSGELFF	TGTGCCAGAAGTTCGGACAGGAACAGTGGGGAGCTGTTTTTT
TRBV7-2	NA	TRBJ2-1	NA	CASSAGQPYNEQFF	TGTGCCAGCAGCGCCGGACAGCCTTACAATGAGCAGTTCTTC
TRBV7-2	NA	TRBJ2-3	once	CASSFRSGTDTQYF	TGTGCCAGCAGCTTTCGTAGCGGCACAGATACGCAGTATTTT
TRBV10-3	NA	TRBJ1-2	NA	CAITGDRYGYTF	TGTGCCATCACGGGGGATCGCTATGGCTACACCTTC
TRBV28	NA	TRBJ2-1	NA	CASSLPASSIFSGQGSYNEQFF	TGTGCCAGCAGTCTACCGGCATCCTCAATTTTTTCAGGGCAGGGGAGTTACAATGAGCAGTTCTTC
TRBV11-2	TRBD1	TRBJ2-5	NA	CASSLTGTAQETQYF	TGTGCCAGCAGCCTAACCGGGACAGCGCAAGAGACCCAGTACTTC
TRBV27	NA	TRBJ2-2	NA	CASSLEVSTGELFF	TGTGCCAGCAGTTTGGAGGTATCCACCGGGGAGCTGTTTTTT
TRBV19	NA	TRBJ1-5	NA	CASRGTGVSNQPQHF	TGTGCCAGTCGCGGAACGGGAGTAAGTAATCAGCCCCAGCATTTT
TRBV5-1	NA	TRBJ2-5	NA	CASKIEAGQETQYF	TGCGCCAGCAAAATCGAGGCGGGACAAGAGACCCAGTACTTC
TRBV28	NA	TRBJ1-5	NA	CASSSHAGRSNQPQHF	TGTGCCAGCAGTTCACATGCCGGGAGAAGCAATCAGCCCCAGCATTTT
TRBV2	NA	TRBJ2-3	NA	CASRETGTSTDTQYF	TGTGCCAGCAGGGAGACCGGGACTAGCACAGATACGCAGTATTTT
TRBV7-8	TRBD1	TRBJ1-1	NA	CASRQRQGLTEAFF	TGTGCCAGCAGGCAAAGACAGGGACTCACTGAAGCTTTCTTT
TRBV19	NA	TRBJ1-4	once	CASGTATNEKLFF	TGTGCCAGTGGAACAGCAACTAATGAAAAACTGTTTTTT
TRBV15	NA	TRBJ2-3	NA	CATSSQRRSTDTQYF	TGTGCCACCAGCAGCCAGCGGCGTAGCACAGATACGCAGTATTTT
TRBV7-3	NA	TRBJ2-7	NA	CASSLMGGIFYEQYF	TGTGCCAGCAGCTTAATGGGCGGGATTTTCTACGAGCAGTACTTC
TRBV12-3/TRBV12-4	NA	TRBJ2-5	NA	CASSFRETQYF	TGTGCCAGCAGTTTCCGGGAGACCCAGTACTTC
TRBV7-9	NA	TRBJ1-1	NA	CASSPKTDRNREAFF	TGTGCCAGCAGCCCTAAGACGGATCGTAACAGGGAAGCTTTCTTT
TRBV28	NA	TRBJ1-2	NA	CASSARGNYGYTF	TGTGCCAGCAGTGCCCGGGGTAACTATGGCTACACCTTC
TRBV5-1	TRBD1	TRBJ2-7	NA	CASSPGDSHYEQYF	TGCGCCAGCAGCCCCGGGGACAGTCACTACGAGCAGTACTTC
TRBV24-1	TRBD2	TRBJ2-1	NA	CATSDSKTSGIEQFF	TGTGCCACCAGTGATTCCAAGACTAGCGGGATTGAGCAGTTCTTC
TRBV11-2	NA	TRBJ1-5	NA	CASSYRGASNQPQHF	TGTGCCAGCAGCTACCGCGGGGCTAGCAATCAGCCCCAGCATTTT
TRBV28	NA	TRBJ1-4	NA	CASSLHRDTYEKLFF	TGTGCCAGCAGTTTACATCGGGACACCTATGAAAAACTGTTTTTT
TRBV19	TRBD1	TRBJ1-4	few	CASSTGTGGHSEKLFF	TGTGCCAGTAGTACCGGGACAGGGGGGCACAGTGAAAAACTGTTTTTT
TRBV28	NA	TRBJ1-5	NA	CASRKGVINQPQHF	TGTGCCAGCAGGAAAGGGGTGATCAATCAGCCCCAGCATTTT